A single sample is the source of the 25 T cell receptor beta chains below, sequenced in a study of read filtering for tumor transcriptome and immune sequencing. Molecular barcoded adaptors covering alpha/delta and beta/gamma chains were used on approximately 400 ng RNA. In TCRdb, the reads were re-called with MiXCR into one record per CDR3 protein. This table holds tens of thousands of distinct CDR3 sequences, 20% to 25% found once. Sequenced sample: a population of CD138-negative cells sorted from bone marrow. Source of these receptors: a donor at least 40 years old with multiple myeloma.

This clonotype was counted a few times. The chain recombines TRBV10-3 with TRBJ2-7; D gene uncertain. Germline V gene lookup returns CDR1 ENHRY and CDR2 SYGVKD. The CDR3 has 12 residues. V was shortened by 4 bases and J by 5 bases, with 9 bases between the two germline ends. CDR3 in amino acids: CAISVQGNEQYF. The CDR3 nucleotides are TGTGCCATCAGTGTTCAAGGGAACGAGCAGTACTTC.

The chain couples TRBV12-3 or TRBV12-4 to TRBJ1-3; 8 nucleotides align to TRBD1. This CDR3 spans 16 amino acids. V lost 5 bases, J lost 3 bases, and 9 bases stayed unmatched. CDR3 sequence reads: CASSHRDRSIGNTIYF. The CDR3 DNA follows: TGTGCCAGCAGTCATCGGGACAGGTCGATTGGAAACACCATATATTTT.

Remarks on this clonotype: Germline and junction disagree at one end, which may indicate a read error. The gene calls are TRBV19 and TRBJ1-5; 9 bases line up with TRBD1. The CDR3 has 15 residues. In germline, CDR1 is LNHDA, CDR2 SQIVND (reference sequence). CDR3 sequence reads: CAGSMRTGGNQPQHF. The DNA for the CDR3 is TGTGCCGGTAGTATGCGGACAGGGGGCAATCAGCCCCAGCATTTT.

Remarks on this clonotype: A much larger clonotype is one base distant, so this may be a read error. The rearrangement joins TRBV12-3 or TRBV12-4 to TRBJ1-5, with 7 positions matching TRBD1. There are 15 residues in the CDR3. This chain's CDR3 is CASSRDSIGNQPRHF. The DNA of the CDR3 is TGTGCCAGCAGCCGGGACAGCATCGGCAATCAGCCCCGGCATTTT.

The sample holds many counts of this clonotype. This chain connects TRBV10-3 to TRBJ1-1; tentatively, D is TRBD1 (6 bases). Germline V CDR1 and CDR2: ENHRY, SYGVKD. V was clipped by 6 bases and J by 0 bases, with 14 bases between them. The CDR3 has 15 amino acids. In DNA, the CDR3 is TGTGCCATCAGGACCTCGGGGGACATGAACACTGAAGCTTTCTTT. Protein: CAIRTSGDMNTEAFF.

This clonotype turned up a few times. This chain joins TRBV7-9 and TRBJ2-3; 8 bases are a match to TRBD2. V trimming: 4 bases; J trimming: 0 bases; junction bases outside the gene matches: 3. This CDR3 has 15 residues. In germline, CDR1 is SEHNR, CDR2 FQNEAQ (reference sequence). The CDR3 protein is CASSSGLGSTDTQYF. The CDR3 nucleotides are TGTGCCAGCAGCTCGGGACTAGGCAGCACAGATACGCAGTATTTT.

This clonotype has more than one count but fewer than ten. The chain joins TRBV11-2 to TRBJ2-2, with D possibly matching TRBD1 (5 bases). Trimming removed 5 bases at V and 1 base at J, with 14 bases between. CDR1 SGHAT and CDR2 FQNNGV come from the germline V gene. The CDR3 is 16 residues long. The CDR3 reads CASSPRTPLNTGELFF. In DNA form, the CDR3 reads TGTGCCAGCAGCCCCCGGACACCCTTGAACACCGGGGAGCTGTTTTTT.

With respect to this clonotype: It is likely a read error, because the conserved phenylalanine at the end of the CDR3 is missing. This CDR3 reads CASSDRRRVTDTQYL. The DNA of the CDR3 is TGTGCCAGCAGTGATAGAAGGAGAGTCACAGATACGCAGTATCTT. The rearrangement joins TRBV2 to TRBJ2-3; no definite D call. The CDR3 runs to 15 residues. Germline V lookup: CDR1 SNHLY, CDR2 FYNNEI. V lost 3 bases to trimming and J lost 2 bases, with 12 bases between them.

Worth noting for this clonotype: Since the CDR3 does not end with the conserved phenylalanine or tryptophan, this likely comes from a read error. The chain is built from TRBV18 and TRBJ2-5; perhaps D is TRBD1 or TRBD2 (5 bases each). Germline V gene lookup returns CDR1 KGHSH and CDR2 LQKENI. V shed 1 base and J shed 3 bases, with 12 bases lying between them. The CDR3 consists of 15 residues. This CDR3 is CASSPLFGAEETQYS. The CDR3 nucleotides are TGTGCCAGCTCACCACTGTTCGGGGCCGAAGAGACCCAGTACTCC.

For this clonotype: The junction departs from germline at one end; a sequencing error may be responsible. The CDR3 protein is CAGSRTGGEKETQYF. CDR3 bases: TGTGCCGGTAGCCGCACAGGAGGTGAAAAAGAGACCCAGTACTTC. The rearrangement joins TRBV19 to TRBJ2-5; TRBD1 or TRBD2 may be the D gene (5 bases each). Germline CDR1 is LNHDA and CDR2 is SQIVND (reference sequence). The CDR3 spans 15 residues.

This clonotype has at least ten counts. CDR3 coding DNA: TGCGCCAGCAGCGACAGGGTAGTAAATTCACCCCTCCACTTT. It is translated as CASSDRVVNSPLHF. The chain links TRBV4-1 to TRBJ1-6; 7 nucleotides align to TRBD1. The CDR3 sequence is 14 residues long. With 5 bases clipped from V and 7 bases from J, the junction kept 5 bases outside the gene matches. Germline lookup yields CDR1 MGHRA and CDR2 YSYEKL.

This clonotype was detected many times. The rearrangement joins TRBV29-1 to TRBJ2-2; a possible D gene is TRBD1 (5 bases). V was cut by 7 bases and J by 0 bases, with 9 bases left in between. Germline loops: CDR1 SQVTM, CDR2 ANQGSEA. The CDR3 is made up of 13 amino acids. The CDR3 bases are TGCAGCGCTCAAGGGGCGAACACCGGGGAGCTGTTTTTT. Its translation is CSAQGANTGELFF.

This clonotype was counted ten times or more. The CDR3 DNA reads as TGTGCCAGCAGCTCCCAGATAGCCGGGGAGCTGTTTTTT. Encoded protein: CASSSQIAGELFF. The rearrangement links TRBV7-3 to TRBJ2-2, with D hard to call. Trimming shortened V by 4 bases and J by 6 bases, and 9 bases separated the two germline ends. There are 13 residues in the CDR3. Germline values: CDR1 SGHTA, CDR2 FQGTGA. The whole variable domain, filled in from reference TRBV7-3 and TRBJ2-2, reads GAGVSQTPSNKVTEKGKYVELRCDPISGHTALYWYRQSLGQGPEFLIYFQGTGAADDSGLPNDRFFAVRPEGSVSTLKIQRTERGDSAVYLCASSSQIAGELFFGEGSRLTVL.

The chain recombines TRBV20-1 with TRBJ2-5; 7 bases are shared with TRBD2. The ends lost 5 bases at V and 1 base at J; junction bases unmatched: 4. The CDR3 sequence is 13 residues long. Per germline, CDR1 DFQATT and CDR2 SNEGSKA (reference sequence). CDR3 residues: CSAHTSAQETQYF. CDR3 bases: TGCAGTGCTCATACTAGCGCCCAAGAGACCCAGTACTTC.

This clonotype has at least ten counts. The V and J genes are TRBV7-9 and TRBJ2-1; TRBD2 matches at 11 bases. Germline lookup yields CDR1 SEHNR and CDR2 FQNEAQ (reference sequence). Trimming at V came to 7 bases and at J to 7 bases, leaving 9 bases not matched to a gene. This CDR3 contains 15 residues. The CDR3 is CASNVLAGGLNEQFF. CDR3 DNA sequence: TGTGCCAGCAACGTTCTAGCGGGAGGTTTAAATGAGCAGTTCTTC.

This clonotype was detected ten times or more. The CDR3 loop is CASSYRTANSGGNPDTQYF. CDR3 nucleotide sequence: TGTGCCAGCTCCTATAGGACAGCGAACAGCGGCGGGAACCCAGATACGCAGTATTTT. V is TRBV13 and J is TRBJ2-3; either TRBD1 or TRBD2 may fit D (6 bases each). This CDR3 spans 19 amino acids. The germline gives CDR1 PRHDT, CDR2 FYEKMQ (reference sequence). V was shortened by 8 bases and J by 4 bases, with 31 bases between the two germline ends.

This clonotype was seen ten or more times. CDR3 region: CSARWGPGNTEAFF. The CDR3 DNA is TGCAGTGCTAGATGGGGGCCCGGGAACACTGAAGCTTTCTTT. The gene calls are TRBV20-1 and TRBJ1-1; a weak D match, TRBD1 (6 bases). CDR1 and CDR2 from the germline V gene are DFQATT and SNEGSKA (reference sequence). The CDR3 consists of 14 residues. Trimming pared 2 bases from V and 1 base from J, leaving 11 bases between.

The V and J genes are TRBV18 and TRBJ2-5, with D hard to call. V gave up 0 bases and J gave up 2 bases, with 7 bases separating them. The CDR3 length is 14 residues. Per germline, CDR1 KGHSH and CDR2 LQKENI. The chain's CDR3 is CASSPPSLQETQYF. The CDR3 DNA sequence: TGTGCCAGCTCACCACCCTCTTTACAAGAGACCCAGTACTTC.

As for this clonotype: The CDR3 does not close with the conserved phenylalanine or tryptophan, likely indicating a read error. The rearrangement uses TRBV5-8 and TRBJ2-1; D remains unclear. The CDR3 spans 15 residues. From germline, CDR1 is SGHTS and CDR2 YDEGEE. CDR3: CASSSSGLSYNGQFL. CDR3 in DNA: TGTGCCAGCAGCTCCTCGGGTCTCTCCTACAATGGGCAGTTCCTC.

This clonotype has only a few counts. The chain links TRBV28 to TRBJ1-1; the match to TRBD1 covers 7 bases. Germline CDR1 is MDHEN and CDR2 is SYDVKM. This CDR3 comprises 14 residues. The junction had 4 bases not matched to a gene; V was cut back by 1 base and J by 5 bases. CDR3 sequence (DNA): TGTGCCAGCAGTTTATTAAGGGGGCGAACTGAAGCTTTCTTT. Its translation is CASSLLRGRTEAFF.

This clonotype was found once. This clone may be a read error of a much larger clone one base away. V gene TRBV28 combines with J gene TRBJ2-3, with D possibly called TRBD1 or TRBD2 (6 bases each). Germline CDR1 reads MDHEN; CDR2 reads SYDVKM. The CDR3 contains 15 residues. V was pared by 5 bases and J by 11 bases, with 23 bases between. The CDR3 spells CASSEVWGAGNMQYF. As DNA, the CDR3 is TGTGCCAGCAGTGAGGTGTGGGGGGCAGGAAATATGCAGTATTTT.

This clonotype has at least ten counts. The chain employs TRBV28 and TRBJ1-1; D is unresolved. The germline V and J ends were trimmed by 3 bases and 3 bases, with 8 bases remaining between them. CDR1 is MDHEN, CDR2 SYDVKM, per germline. The CDR3 covers 13 residues. The chain's CDR3 is CASSLAQDTEAFF. As DNA, the CDR3 is TGTGCCAGCAGTTTGGCCCAGGACACTGAAGCTTTCTTT.

This clonotype was seen repeatedly, ten times or more. The chain employs TRBV15 and TRBJ2-2; D remains ambiguous. The germline V gene encodes CDR1 LNHNV and CDR2 YYDKDF (reference sequence). The CDR3 spans 14 residues. V was trimmed by 6 bases and J by 1 base, leaving 9 bases between them. In nucleotides, the CDR3 is TGTGCCACCAGAGTGGAGCGGAACACCGGGGAGCTGTTTTTT. Translated: CATRVERNTGELFF.

This clonotype came up a few times. The chain couples TRBV27 to TRBJ2-7; perhaps TRBD2 as D (6 bases). CDR3 length: 14 residues. Trimming stripped 8 bases from V and 3 bases from J, with 17 bases between. Germline V CDR1 and CDR2: MNHEY, SMNVEV (reference sequence). Here the CDR3 reads CASSREGTGYEQYF. CDR3 bases: TGTGCCAGCTCCAGAGAGGGGACTGGCTACGAGCAGTACTTC.

This clonotype was detected many times. The V gene is TRBV27, the J gene TRBJ2-1, with TRBD1 matching over 9 bases. The CDR3 covers 14 residues. Germline assignment: CDR1 MNHEY and CDR2 SMNVEV (reference sequence). Trimming removed 4 bases from V and 9 bases from J; junction bases left unmatched: 7. CDR3: CASSYRDRVGEQFF. DNA of the CDR3: TGTGCCAGCAGTTACCGGGACAGGGTCGGTGAGCAGTTCTTC.